The subject of this entry is one T cell receptor beta chain. The V and J ends lost 6 bases and 8 bases, in that order; junction bases with no gene match: 4. The CDR3 has 15 residues. Per germline, CDR1 ENHRY and CDR2 SYGVKD. Under the authors' procedure: Reference gene primer amplification gave estimated nucleated cell counts. Measured with immunoSEQ multiplex PCR; TCRdb has only the in-frame clones, and not every one. V and J calls and clone size come straight from that table; D and trimming were deduced from the DNA. The sample lists 55,000 to 80,000 clones, around 82% seen once, with approximately 6% in the top ten. This sample is part of a study of blood T cell repertoires in COVID-19. Study details: COVID-19 samples, acute and convalescent, were from the United States, Italy and Spain. PBMCs, B-cell-depleted T cells, or T cells provided the cDNA or gDNA that made up the material.

The V and J genes are TRBV10-3 and TRBJ2-1, with 16 bases identical to TRBD2. This sequence originates from a human donor in a cohort sampled during active COVID-19. Sequencing input: peripheral blood. The CDR3 DNA reads TGTGCCATCAGGGGGACTAGCGGGAGGGTTTATGAGCAGTTCTTC. Translated, it gives CAIRGTSGRVYEQFF.